This T cell receptor beta chain was identified in a study of T cells in Graves' hyperthyroidism and ophthalmopathy. Stable Graves' hyperthyroidism meant no ophthalmopathy progression within 18 months. Patients aged 18 to 65 had newly diagnosed hyperthyroidism lasting under 2 months. A patient was excluded if there was uncontrolled infection, other autoimmune disease, pregnancy or lactation. The source of the PBMCs was approximately 9.5 ml of fresh peripheral blood. The CDR3 consists of 14 residues. Trimming left V 2 bases short and J 0 bases short, with 5 bases between. Germline V gene data show CDR1 as LNHDA and CDR2 as SQIVND (reference sequence). Amplification yielded TCR beta CDR3 regions, with RNA transcripts as the source. HTBI primers were the set used in a first-round RT-PCR of the TCR CDR3. TCRdb re-called the multiplex PCR reads through MiXCR, storing one row per CDR3 protein. This table has 460,000 or so distinct CDR3 sequences, around 14% appearing once.

The sequencing sample was made of blood. This receptor was identified in a woman aged 18-29 years with Graves' hyperthyroidism. V gene TRBV19 combines with J gene TRBJ1-5; D is uncertain. DNA of the CDR3: TGTGCCAGTAGTATACTGGATAGCAATCAGCCCCAGCATTTT. It is translated as CASSILDSNQPQHF.